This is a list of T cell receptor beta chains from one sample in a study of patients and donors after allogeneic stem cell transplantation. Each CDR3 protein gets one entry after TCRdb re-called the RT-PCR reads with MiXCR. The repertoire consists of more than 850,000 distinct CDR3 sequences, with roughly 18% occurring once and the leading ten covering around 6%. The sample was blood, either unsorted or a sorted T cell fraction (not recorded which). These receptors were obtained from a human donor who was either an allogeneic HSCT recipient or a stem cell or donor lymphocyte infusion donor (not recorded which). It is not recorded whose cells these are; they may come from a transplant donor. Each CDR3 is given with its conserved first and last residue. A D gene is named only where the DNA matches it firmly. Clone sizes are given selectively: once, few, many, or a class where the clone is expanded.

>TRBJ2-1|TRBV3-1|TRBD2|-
CASSLRLTSGSRSSYNEQFF
TGTGCCAGCAGCCTCCGCCTGACTAGCGGGTCGAGGAGCTCCTACAATGAGCAGTTCTTC
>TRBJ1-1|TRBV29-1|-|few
CSVESGTAHTEAFF
TGCAGCGTTGAAAGTGGGACGGCACACACTGAAGCTTTCTTT
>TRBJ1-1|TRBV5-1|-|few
CASSGAVGGHAFF
TGCGCCAGCAGCGGAGCGGTCGGGGGACATGCTTTCTTT
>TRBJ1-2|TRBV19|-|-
CASTQIQGGYTF
TGTGCCAGTACCCAGATTCAAGGGGGCTACACCTTC
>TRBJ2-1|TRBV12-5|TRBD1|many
CASGLRQGAWNEQFF
TGTGCTAGTGGTTTGAGACAGGGGGCGTGGAATGAGCAGTTCTTC
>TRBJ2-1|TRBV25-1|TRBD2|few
CASSESWGGLTNEQFF
TGTGCCAGCAGTGAATCTTGGGGGGGTTTAACTAATGAGCAGTTCTTC
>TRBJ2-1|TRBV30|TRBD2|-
CAWSVRRGVNEQFF
TGTGCCTGGAGTGTACGGCGGGGGGTGAATGAGCAGTTCTTC
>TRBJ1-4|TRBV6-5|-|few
CASSSGRRKLFF
TGTGCCAGCAGTTCAGGGAGGAGGAAACTGTTTTTT
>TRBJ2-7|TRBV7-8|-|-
CASSGRREPYEQYF
TGTGCCAGCAGCGGGCGGAGGGAGCCCTACGAGCAGTACTTC
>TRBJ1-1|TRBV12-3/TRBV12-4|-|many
CASSLMRTEAFF
TGTGCCAGCAGTTTGATGAGGACTGAAGCTTTCTTT
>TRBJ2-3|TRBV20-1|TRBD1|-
CSARDGGQGSDTQYF
TGCAGTGCTAGAGATGGGGGACAGGGATCAGATACGCAGTATTTT
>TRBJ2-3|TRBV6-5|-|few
CASSYSGLGPTDTQYF
TGTGCCAGCAGTTACTCAGGGTTGGGGCCCACAGATACGCAGTATTTT
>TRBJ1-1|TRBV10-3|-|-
CAISEFGDEAFF
TGTGCCATCAGTGAATTTGGGGATGAAGCTTTCTTT
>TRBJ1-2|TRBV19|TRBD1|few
CASNLDRVGGYTF
TGTGCCAGTAACCTCGACAGGGTTGGTGGCTACACCTTC
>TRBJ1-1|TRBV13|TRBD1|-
CASSWETGKNTEAFF
TGTGCCAGCAGCTGGGAGACAGGGAAGAACACTGAAGCTTTCTTT
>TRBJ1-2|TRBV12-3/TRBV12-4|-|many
CASGGRPNF
TGTGCCAGCGGGGGGCGACCTAATTTC
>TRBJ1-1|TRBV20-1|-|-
CSARETKMNTEAFF
TGCAGTGCTAGAGAGACTAAGATGAACACTGAAGCTTTCTTT
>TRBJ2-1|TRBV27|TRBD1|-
CASSTTGSSYNEQFF
TGTGCCAGCAGTACGACAGGGAGCTCCTACAATGAGCAGTTCTTC
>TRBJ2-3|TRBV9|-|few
CASSGPLSWDEEFTDTQYF
TGTGCCAGCAGCGGACCATTATCTTGGGACGAAGAGTTCACAGATACGCAGTATTTT
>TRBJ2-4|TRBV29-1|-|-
CSAQRAPPGNIQYF
TGCAGCGCCCAAAGGGCCCCCCCCGGAAACATTCAGTACTTC
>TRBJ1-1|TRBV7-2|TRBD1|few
CASSGQGARAFF
TGTGCCAGCAGTGGTCAGGGGGCGAGGGCTTTCTTT
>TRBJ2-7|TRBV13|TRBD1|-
CASSLQTGSEQYF
TGTGCCAGCAGCTTACAGACAGGGAGCGAGCAGTACTTC
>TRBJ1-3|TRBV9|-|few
CASSPRHTNTIYF
TGTGCCAGCAGCCCCCGTCACACGAACACCATATATTTT
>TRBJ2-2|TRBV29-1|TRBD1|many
CSADRGNTGELFF
TGCAGCGCAGACAGGGGAAACACCGGGGAGCTGTTTTTT
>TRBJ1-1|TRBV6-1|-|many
CASSAHGRPGTEAFF
TGTGCCAGCAGTGCCCATGGGCGGCCGGGGACTGAAGCTTTCTTT
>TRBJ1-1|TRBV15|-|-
CATSRRESEAFF
TGTGCCACCAGCAGGAGGGAATCTGAAGCTTTCTTT
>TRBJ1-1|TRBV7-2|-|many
CASSLVPGNTEAFF
TGTGCCAGCAGCTTAGTACCGGGGAACACTGAAGCTTTCTTT
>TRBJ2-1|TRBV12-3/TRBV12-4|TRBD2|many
CASSFGTSGYNEQFF
TGTGCCAGCAGCTTCGGGACTAGCGGCTACAATGAGCAGTTCTTC
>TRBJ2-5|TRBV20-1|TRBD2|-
CSARSGGRARETQYF
TGCAGTGCTAGATCGGGAGGGAGAGCCAGGGAGACCCAGTACTTC
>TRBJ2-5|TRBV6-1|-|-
CASSEYIGRETQYF
TGTGCCAGCAGTGAATATATAGGGCGCGAGACCCAGTACTTC
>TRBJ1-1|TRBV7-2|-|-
CASSPQQGRQRTEAFF
TGTGCCAGCAGCCCCCAACAGGGAAGGCAGCGCACTGAAGCTTTCTTT
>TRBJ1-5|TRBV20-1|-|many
CSARRASNQPQHF
TGCAGTGCTAGGAGAGCTAGCAATCAGCCCCAGCATTTT
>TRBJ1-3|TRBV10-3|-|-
CAISESAVGNSGNTIYF
TGTGCCATCAGTGAGTCCGCAGTCGGGAACTCTGGAAACACCATATATTTT
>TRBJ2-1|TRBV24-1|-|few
CATSEGGALWEQFF
TGTGCCACCAGTGAAGGGGGGGCTCTTTGGGAGCAGTTCTTC